Listed here are 8 T cell receptor beta chains from one sample, sequenced in a study of tumor-infiltrating lymphocytes in primary liver carcinoma. Unsorted whole blood yielded the blood RNA, and germline DNA was also extracted. Making TCR beta cDNA involved around 510 ng total RNA and a constant-region primer. ARM-PCR was slightly modified, and three nested multiplex PCR rounds with it gave rise to the TCR beta libraries. The first two PCR rounds used TRBV1-TRBV30 primers with a Cbeta primer, roughly 10 cycles each. TCRdb analysed the multiplex PCR reads with MiXCR anew, one entry per CDR3 protein. Of 300,000 to 350,000 distinct CDR3 sequences in the sample, about two thirds were seen once. Material: peripheral blood. The receptors come from a man in his forties with primary liver carcinoma and hepatitis B virus infection.

This clonotype was recorded at least ten times. This chain connects TRBV6-5 to TRBJ2-6; D is undetermined. Trimming removed 2 bases at V and 0 bases at J, with 11 bases between. The CDR3 extends over 17 amino acids. Germline V gives CDR1 MNHEY, CDR2 SVGAGI. Here the CDR3 reads CASSYESRISGANVLTF. In nucleotides, the CDR3 is TGTGCCAGCAGTTACGAGTCGCGGATCTCTGGGGCCAACGTCCTGACTTTC.

The chain recombines TRBV6-5 with TRBJ2-2, with 13 positions matching TRBD2. The ends lost 0 bases at V and 4 bases at J; junction bases unmatched: 2. This CDR3 comprises 17 residues. Looked up from germline, CDR1 is MNHEY and CDR2 is SVGAGI. CDR3 in amino acids: CASSYSGLAGRTGELFF. For the CDR3, the DNA is TGTGCCAGCAGTTACTCGGGACTAGCGGGACGCACCGGGGAGCTGTTTTTT.

Of note for this clonotype: One end of the junction does not line up with germline, which may come from a read error. CDR3 sequence (DNA): TGTGCTAGCAGTTTTTCCCAGGATTACGAGCAGTACTTC. Translating gives CASSFSQDYEQYF. The chain recombines TRBV28 with TRBJ2-7; D is undetermined. The CDR3 extends over 13 amino acids. CDR1 and CDR2 from the germline V gene are MDHEN and SYDVKM.

A note on this clonotype: A read error is possible here, since a much larger clone lies one base away. The chain recombines TRBV29-1 with TRBJ2-5; the match to TRBD2 covers 12 bases. This CDR3 is 15 amino acids long. The germline V gene has CDR1 SQVTM and CDR2 ANQGSEA. With V trimmed by 5 bases and J by 9 bases, 13 bases remained unmatched. CDR3 loop: CSVRLAGGRLEAQYF. DNA of the CDR3: TGCAGCGTTCGCCTAGCGGGAGGGCGACTGGAGGCCCAGTACTTC.

In DNA form, the CDR3 reads TGTGCCAGCAGTTGCACAGGACTAGAAGACATAGATACGCAGTATTTT. Residues: CASSCTGLEDIDTQYF. The chain employs TRBV6-5 and TRBJ2-3, with 7 bases lining up with TRBD2. CDR1 is MNHEY, CDR2 SVGAGI, per germline. V lost 4 bases, J lost 5 bases, and 12 bases stayed unmatched. The CDR3 is 16 residues long.

This clonotype was observed many times. V gene TRBV10-3 combines with J gene TRBJ2-1, with 7 bases identical to TRBD1. The J segment lost 5 bases and the V segment lost 10 bases, leaving 11 bases of the junction unmatched. Germline V gene data show CDR1 as ENHRY and CDR2 as SYGVKD. There are 14 residues in the CDR3. As DNA, the CDR3 is TGTGCCACTCTACCGGTCGGACAGGACAATGAGCAGTTCTTC. It is translated as CATLPVGQDNEQFF.

The genes are TRBV7-9 and TRBJ2-1; 13 nucleotides line up with TRBD2. This CDR3 comprises 18 residues. The V gene end was trimmed by 5 bases and the J gene end by 5 bases; junction bases not matched to a gene: 12. Germline V gives CDR1 SEHNR, CDR2 FQNEAQ (reference sequence). CDR3 amino acids: CASSPSGLAGAGDNEQFF. The CDR3 nucleotides read TGTGCCAGCAGCCCGTCCGGACTAGCGGGAGCTGGGGACAATGAGCAGTTCTTC.

This clonotype came up many times. CDR3 DNA: TGTGCCAGCAGTGGACTAGCGGGAGTCGGAGATACGCAGTATTTT. Translating gives CASSGLAGVGDTQYF. The rearrangement joins TRBV6-1 to TRBJ2-3; 12 nucleotides align to TRBD2. V trimming: 4 bases; J trimming: 5 bases; junction bases outside the gene matches: 4. The CDR3 is 15 residues long. Germline CDR1 and CDR2: MNHNS and SASEGT.